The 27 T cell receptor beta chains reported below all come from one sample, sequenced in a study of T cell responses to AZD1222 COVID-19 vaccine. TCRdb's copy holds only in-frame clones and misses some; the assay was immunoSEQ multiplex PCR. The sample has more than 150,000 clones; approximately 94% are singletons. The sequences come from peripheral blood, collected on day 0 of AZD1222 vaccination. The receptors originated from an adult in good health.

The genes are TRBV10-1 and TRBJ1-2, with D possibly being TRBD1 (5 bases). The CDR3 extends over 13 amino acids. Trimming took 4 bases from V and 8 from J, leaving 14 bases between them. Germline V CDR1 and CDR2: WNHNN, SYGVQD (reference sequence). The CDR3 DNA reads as TGCGCCAGCAGTGCCCAGGGTCATTGGGGCTACACCTTC. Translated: CASSAQGHWGYTF.

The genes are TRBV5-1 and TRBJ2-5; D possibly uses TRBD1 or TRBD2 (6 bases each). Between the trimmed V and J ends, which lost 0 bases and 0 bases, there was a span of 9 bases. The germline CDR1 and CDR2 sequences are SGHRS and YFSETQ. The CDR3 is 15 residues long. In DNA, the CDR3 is TGCGCCAGCAGCTTGGCGGGGGCAAACCAAGAGACCCAGTACTTC. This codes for CASSLAGANQETQYF.

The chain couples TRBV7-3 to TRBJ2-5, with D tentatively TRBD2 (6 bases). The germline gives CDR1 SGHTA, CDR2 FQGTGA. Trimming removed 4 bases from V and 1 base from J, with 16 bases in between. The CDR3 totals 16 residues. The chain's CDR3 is CASSSGGAMGQETQYF. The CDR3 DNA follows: TGTGCCAGCAGCTCCGGAGGGGCGATGGGCCAAGAGACCCAGTACTTC. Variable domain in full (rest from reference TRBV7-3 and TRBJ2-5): GAGVSQTPSNKVTEKGKYVELRCDPISGHTALYWYRQSLGQGPEFLIYFQGTGAADDSGLPNDRFFAVRPEGSVSTLKIQRTERGDSAVYLCASSSGGAMGQETQYFGPGTRLLVL.

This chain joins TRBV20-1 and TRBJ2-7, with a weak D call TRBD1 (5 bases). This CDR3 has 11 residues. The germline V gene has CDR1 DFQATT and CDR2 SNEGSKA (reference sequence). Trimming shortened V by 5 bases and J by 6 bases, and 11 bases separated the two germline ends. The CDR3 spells CSAQGRGEQYF. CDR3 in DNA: TGCAGTGCTCAGGGTAGAGGCGAGCAGTACTTC.

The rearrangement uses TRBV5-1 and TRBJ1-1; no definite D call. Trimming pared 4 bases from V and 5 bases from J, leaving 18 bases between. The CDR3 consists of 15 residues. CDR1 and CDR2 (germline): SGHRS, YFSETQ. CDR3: CASSPNSDWRTEAFF. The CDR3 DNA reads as TGCGCCAGCAGCCCGAACAGTGATTGGAGGACTGAAGCTTTCTTT. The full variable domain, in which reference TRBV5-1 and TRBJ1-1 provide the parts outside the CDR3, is KAGVTQTPRYLIKTRGQQVTLSCSPISGHRSVSWYQQTPGQGLQFLFEYFSETQRNKGNFPGRFSGRQFSNSRSEMNVSTLELGDSALYLCASSPNSDWRTEAFFGQGTRLTVV.

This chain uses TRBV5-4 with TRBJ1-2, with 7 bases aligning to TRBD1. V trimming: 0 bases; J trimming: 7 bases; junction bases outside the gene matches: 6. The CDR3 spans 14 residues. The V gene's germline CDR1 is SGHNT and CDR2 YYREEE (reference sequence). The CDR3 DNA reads TGTGCCAGCAGCTTGGGGGGACAGTTTTCTGGCTACACCTTC. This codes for CASSLGGQFSGYTF.

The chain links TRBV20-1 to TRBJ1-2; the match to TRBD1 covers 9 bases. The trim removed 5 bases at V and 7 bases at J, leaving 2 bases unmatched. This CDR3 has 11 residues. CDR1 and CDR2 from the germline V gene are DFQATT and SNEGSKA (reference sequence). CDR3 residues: CSAGQGFGYTF. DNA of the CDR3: TGCAGTGCTGGACAGGGGTTTGGCTACACCTTC.

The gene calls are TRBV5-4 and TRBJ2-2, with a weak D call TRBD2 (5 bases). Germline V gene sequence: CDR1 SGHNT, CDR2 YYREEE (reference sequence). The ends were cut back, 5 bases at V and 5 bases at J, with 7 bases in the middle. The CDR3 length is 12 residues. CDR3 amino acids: CASRTGTGELFF. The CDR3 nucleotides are TGTGCCAGCAGGACGGGAACCGGGGAGCTGTTTTTT.

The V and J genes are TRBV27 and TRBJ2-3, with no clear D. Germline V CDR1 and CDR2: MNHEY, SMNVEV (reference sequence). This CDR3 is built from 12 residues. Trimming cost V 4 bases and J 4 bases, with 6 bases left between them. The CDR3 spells CASSSPPDTQYF. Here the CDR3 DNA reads TGTGCCAGCAGTTCCCCTCCAGATACGCAGTATTTT.

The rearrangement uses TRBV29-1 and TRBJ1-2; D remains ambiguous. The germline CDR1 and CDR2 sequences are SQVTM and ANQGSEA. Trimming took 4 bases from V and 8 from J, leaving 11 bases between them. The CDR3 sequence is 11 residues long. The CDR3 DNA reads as TGCAGCGTTGGAGGCGGTCGAGGCTACACCTTC. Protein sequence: CSVGGGRGYTF.

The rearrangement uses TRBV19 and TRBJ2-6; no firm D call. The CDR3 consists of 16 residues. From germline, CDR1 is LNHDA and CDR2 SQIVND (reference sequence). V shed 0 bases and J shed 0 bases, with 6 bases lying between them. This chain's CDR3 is CASSIDRNSGANVLTF. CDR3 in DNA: TGTGCCAGTAGTATAGACAGAAACTCTGGGGCCAACGTCCTGACTTTC.

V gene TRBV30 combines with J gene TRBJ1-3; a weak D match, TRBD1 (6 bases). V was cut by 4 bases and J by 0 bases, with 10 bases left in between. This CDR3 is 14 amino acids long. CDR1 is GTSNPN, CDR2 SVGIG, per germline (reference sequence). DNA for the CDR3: TGTGCCTGGACCACAGGGAGCTCTGGAAACACCATATATTTT. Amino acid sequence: CAWTTGSSGNTIYF. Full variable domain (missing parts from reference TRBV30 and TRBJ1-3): SQTIHQWPATLVQPVGSPLSLECTVEGTSNPNLYWYRQAAGRGLQLLFYSVGIGQISSEVPQNLSASRPQDRQFILSSKKLLLSDSGFYLCAWTTGSSGNTIYFGEGSWLTVV.

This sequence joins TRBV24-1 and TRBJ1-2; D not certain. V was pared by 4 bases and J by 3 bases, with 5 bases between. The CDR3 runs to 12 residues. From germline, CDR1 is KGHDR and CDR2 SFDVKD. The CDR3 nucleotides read TGTGCCACCAGTGACTCCGACTATGGCTACACCTTC. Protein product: CATSDSDYGYTF.

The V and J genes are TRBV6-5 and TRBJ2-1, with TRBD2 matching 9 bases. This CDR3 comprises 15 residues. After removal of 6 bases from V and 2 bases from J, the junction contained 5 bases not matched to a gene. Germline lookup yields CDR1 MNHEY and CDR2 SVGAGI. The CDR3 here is CASRLSGSPYNEQFF. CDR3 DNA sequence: TGTGCCAGCAGACTTAGCGGGAGCCCCTACAATGAGCAGTTCTTC.

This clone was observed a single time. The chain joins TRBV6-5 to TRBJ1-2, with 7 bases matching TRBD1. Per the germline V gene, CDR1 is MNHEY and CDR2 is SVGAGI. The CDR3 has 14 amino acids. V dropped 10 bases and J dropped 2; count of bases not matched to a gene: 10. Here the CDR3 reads CATTQGLGNYGYTF. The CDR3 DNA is TGTGCCACCACACAGGGGTTAGGGAACTATGGCTACACCTTC.

DNA of the CDR3: TGTGCCAGCAGTTACCGTGGACTAAATGGCTACACCTTC. Translating it yields CASSYRGLNGYTF. The chain links TRBV6-8 to TRBJ1-2; D ambiguous. The CDR3 loop spans 13 amino acids. The V and J ends lost 2 bases and 6 bases respectively, with 10 bases between them. Germline V gene data show CDR1 as MNHGY and CDR2 as SAAAGT.

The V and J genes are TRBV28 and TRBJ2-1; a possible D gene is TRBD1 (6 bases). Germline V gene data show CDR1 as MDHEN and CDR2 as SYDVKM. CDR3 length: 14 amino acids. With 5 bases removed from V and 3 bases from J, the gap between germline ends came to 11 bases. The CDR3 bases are TGTGCCAGCAGTCCCGGACAGAGCTACAATGAGCAGTTCTTC. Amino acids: CASSPGQSYNEQFF.

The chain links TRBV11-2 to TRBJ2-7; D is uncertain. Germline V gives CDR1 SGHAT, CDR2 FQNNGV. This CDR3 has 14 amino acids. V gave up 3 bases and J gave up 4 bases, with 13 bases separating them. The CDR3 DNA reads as TGTGCCAGCAGCTTCTCCTCTACCTCGTACGAGCAGTACTTC. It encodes CASSFSSTSYEQYF.

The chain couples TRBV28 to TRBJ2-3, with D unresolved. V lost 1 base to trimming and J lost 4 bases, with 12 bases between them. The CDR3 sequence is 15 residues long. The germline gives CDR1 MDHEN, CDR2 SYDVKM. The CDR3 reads CASSLSTIRADTQYF. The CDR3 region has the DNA TGTGCCAGCAGTTTATCGACCATCCGGGCAGATACGCAGTATTTT.

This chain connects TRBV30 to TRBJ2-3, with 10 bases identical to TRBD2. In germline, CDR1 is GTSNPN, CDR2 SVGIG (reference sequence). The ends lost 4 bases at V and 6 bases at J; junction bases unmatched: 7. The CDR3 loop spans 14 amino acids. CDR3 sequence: CAWMPSGRGDTQYF. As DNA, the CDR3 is TGTGCCTGGATGCCTAGCGGGAGAGGGGATACGCAGTATTTT.

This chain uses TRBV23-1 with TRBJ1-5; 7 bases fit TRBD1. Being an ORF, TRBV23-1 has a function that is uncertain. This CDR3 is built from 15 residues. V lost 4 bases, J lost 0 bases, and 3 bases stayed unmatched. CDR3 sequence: CASSRGQYSNQPQHF. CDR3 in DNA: TGCGCCAGCAGTCGGGGACAGTATAGCAATCAGCCCCAGCATTTT.

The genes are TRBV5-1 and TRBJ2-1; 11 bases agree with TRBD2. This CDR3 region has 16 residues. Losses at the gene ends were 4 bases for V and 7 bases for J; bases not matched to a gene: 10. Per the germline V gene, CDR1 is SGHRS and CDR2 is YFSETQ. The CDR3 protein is CASSRILLAGGNEQFF. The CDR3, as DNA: TGCGCCAGCAGCAGGATCCTTCTAGCGGGAGGAAATGAGCAGTTCTTC.

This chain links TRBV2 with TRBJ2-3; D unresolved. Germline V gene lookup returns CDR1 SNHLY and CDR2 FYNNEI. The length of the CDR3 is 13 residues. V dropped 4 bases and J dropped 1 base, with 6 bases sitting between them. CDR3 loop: CASSAWGTDTQYF. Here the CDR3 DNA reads TGTGCCAGCAGTGCATGGGGCACAGATACGCAGTATTTT.

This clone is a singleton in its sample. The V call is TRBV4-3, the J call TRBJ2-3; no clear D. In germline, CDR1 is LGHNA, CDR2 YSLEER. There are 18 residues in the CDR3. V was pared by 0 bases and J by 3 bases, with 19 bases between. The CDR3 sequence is CASSQDNLAVDGTDTQYF. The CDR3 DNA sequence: TGCGCCAGCAGCCAAGATAATTTGGCAGTTGATGGTACAGATACGCAGTATTTT.

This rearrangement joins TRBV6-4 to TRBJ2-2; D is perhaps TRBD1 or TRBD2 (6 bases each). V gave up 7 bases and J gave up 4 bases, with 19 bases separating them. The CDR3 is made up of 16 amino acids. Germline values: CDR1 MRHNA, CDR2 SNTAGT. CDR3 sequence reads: CASTTWGAGSTGELFF. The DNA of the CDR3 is TGTGCCAGCACTACCTGGGGGGCGGGCAGCACCGGGGAGCTGTTTTTT.

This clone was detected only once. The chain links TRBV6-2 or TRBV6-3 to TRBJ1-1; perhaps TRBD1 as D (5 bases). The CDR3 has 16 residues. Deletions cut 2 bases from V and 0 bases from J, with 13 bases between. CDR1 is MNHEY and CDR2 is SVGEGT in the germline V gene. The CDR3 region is CASSYRQGAMNTEAFF. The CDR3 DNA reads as TGTGCCAGCAGTTACAGGCAGGGTGCTATGAACACTGAAGCTTTCTTT.

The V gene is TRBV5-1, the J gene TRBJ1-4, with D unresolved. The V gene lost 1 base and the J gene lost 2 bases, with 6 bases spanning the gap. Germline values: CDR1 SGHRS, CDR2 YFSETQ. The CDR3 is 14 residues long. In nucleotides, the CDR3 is TGCGCCAGCAGCTTGCTGGGGACTAATGAAAAACTGTTTTTT. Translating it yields CASSLLGTNEKLFF.